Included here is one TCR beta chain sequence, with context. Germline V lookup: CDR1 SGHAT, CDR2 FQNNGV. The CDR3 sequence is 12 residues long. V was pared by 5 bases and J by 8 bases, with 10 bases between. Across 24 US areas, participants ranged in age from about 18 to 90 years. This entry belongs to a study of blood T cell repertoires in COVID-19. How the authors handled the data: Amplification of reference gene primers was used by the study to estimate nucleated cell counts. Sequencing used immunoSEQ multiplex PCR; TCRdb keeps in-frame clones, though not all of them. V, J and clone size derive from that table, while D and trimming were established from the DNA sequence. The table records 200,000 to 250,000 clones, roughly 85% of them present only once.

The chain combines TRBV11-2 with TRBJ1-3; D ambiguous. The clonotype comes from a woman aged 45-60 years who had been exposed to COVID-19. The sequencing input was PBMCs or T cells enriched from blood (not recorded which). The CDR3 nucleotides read TGTGCCAGCAGCCGAACGGGAGACACCATATATTTT. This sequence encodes CASSRTGDTIYF.